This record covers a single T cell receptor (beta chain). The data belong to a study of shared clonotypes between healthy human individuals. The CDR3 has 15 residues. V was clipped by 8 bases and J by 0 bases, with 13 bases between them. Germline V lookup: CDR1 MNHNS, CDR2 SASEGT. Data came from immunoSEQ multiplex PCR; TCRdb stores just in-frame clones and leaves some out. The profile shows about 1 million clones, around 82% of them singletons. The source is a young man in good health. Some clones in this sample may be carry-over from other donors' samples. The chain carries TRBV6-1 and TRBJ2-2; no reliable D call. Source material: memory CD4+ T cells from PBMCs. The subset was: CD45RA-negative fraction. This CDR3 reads CASGRPAPNTGELFF. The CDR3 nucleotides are TGTGCCAGCGGCCGACCAGCGCCGAACACCGGGGAGCTGTTTTTT.